Each of the 2 T cell receptor beta chains below was sequenced from the same sample in a study of Tregs in tolerant kidney transplant recipients. Assay: immunoSEQ multiplex PCR; the TCRdb copy retains only in-frame clones and omits some. The sample consists of tens of thousands of clones, 91% of them appearing once. Sample: Tregs from blood. These receptors all stem from a human donor in good health.

The CDR3 DNA reads TGTGCCAGCAGTCGGGCGGGGAACGGGGAGCTGTTTTTT. It encodes CASSRAGNGELFF. The chain employs TRBV6-5 and TRBJ2-2; perhaps TRBD2 as D (6 bases). Germline V gives CDR1 MNHEY, CDR2 SVGAGI. The ends were cut back, 5 bases at V and 7 bases at J, with 11 bases in the middle. CDR3 length: 13 residues.

This chain connects TRBV9 to TRBJ1-5, with TRBD1 matching 7 bases. The ends lost 0 bases at V and 3 bases at J; junction bases unmatched: 6. CDR3 length equals 16 residues. Germline-derived CDR1 and CDR2 are SGDLS and YYNGEE. CDR3 nucleotides: TGTGCCAGCAGCGTAGGAGGAGGGGGCCCCAATCAGCCCCAGCATTTT. Amino acid sequence: CASSVGGGGPNQPQHF.